This T cell receptor beta chain originates from a study of blood T cell repertoires in COVID-19. Study as a whole: Some COVID-19 samples were acute and others convalescent; all came from the United States, Italy and Spain. PBMCs, B-cell-depleted T cells, or T cells were the source of the cDNA or gDNA that made up the material.

In this sample, this clone turned up once. The CDR3 spans 14 residues. Trimming shortened V by 0 bases and J by 4 bases, and 8 bases separated the two germline ends. CDR1 is MNHNS and CDR2 is SASEGT in the germline V gene. Source study methods: Amplification with reference gene primers provided the estimates of nucleated cell counts. Sequencing used immunoSEQ multiplex PCR; TCRdb keeps in-frame clones, though not all of them. V, J and clone size are those of that table, while D and trimming were read from the DNA. This sample yields approximately 82,000 clones, of which around 83% are seen a single time; about 18% belongs to the top ten.

The sequenced sample consisted of peripheral blood. The source is an older woman with acute or convalescent COVID-19. The chain combines TRBV6-1 with TRBJ2-3; D gene uncertain. The CDR3 sequence is CASSEASSADTQYF. CDR3 bases: TGTGCCAGCAGTGAAGCGTCTAGTGCAGATACGCAGTATTTT.